These 7 T cell receptor beta chains share one sample of origin, sequenced in a study of OX40 agonist ivuxolimab in advanced cancers. Library prep was done by the immunoSEQ multiplex PCR assay. In TCRdb, the immuneACCESS table is reduced to in-frame sequences with V and J assigned. These tables do not hold every clone; where another copy was compared, an unresolved V gene accounts for under half, and the others remain unexplained. The sample table contains about 100,000 clones; only one count was recorded for about 84% of them. Less than 5.5% of the sample is in the top ten clones. The specimen was CD4+ or CD8+ T cells sorted from blood, collected in a trial of the OX40 agonist ivuxolimab. These TCRs come from an adult with an advanced solid tumor such as melanoma, head and neck, liver or kidney cancer.

The CDR3 loop reads CASSLGVTSAYNEQFF. CDR3 DNA: TGTGCCAGCAGCTTAGGTGTGACTAGCGCCTACAATGAGCAGTTCTTC. The rearrangement links TRBV7-2 to TRBJ2-1; 8 bases map to TRBD2. The CDR3 extends over 16 amino acids. V lost 1 base and J lost 2; bases outside the gene matches: 4. Germline assignment: CDR1 SGHTA and CDR2 FQGNSA.

The rearrangement links TRBV11-2 to TRBJ2-7, with no clear D. The length of the CDR3 is 15 residues. The germline gives CDR1 SGHAT, CDR2 FQNNGV. Trimming left V 1 base short and J 6 bases short, with 16 bases between. DNA for the CDR3: TGTGCCAGCAGCTTAGGAACGGTGATATCCGCCGAGCAGTACTTC. It codes for CASSLGTVISAEQYF. The full variable domain, in which reference TRBV11-2 and TRBJ2-7 provide the parts outside the CDR3, is EAGVAQSPRYKIIEKRQSVAFWCNPISGHATLYWYQQILGQGPKLLIQFQNNGVVDDSQLPKDRFSAERLKGVDSTLKIQPAKLEDSAVYLCASSLGTVISAEQYFGPGTRLTVT.

The V gene is TRBV4-3, the J gene TRBJ2-7; 7 positions agree with TRBD2. J gave up 4 bases and V 0 bases, and 3 bases lay outside the gene matches. Germline CDR1 and CDR2: LGHNA and YSLEER. This CDR3 contains 14 residues. The CDR3 DNA reads as TGCGCCAGCAGCCAAGAATCGCGGGGGTACGAGCAGTACTTC. It specifies CASSQESRGYEQYF.

The chain recombines TRBV29-1 with TRBJ2-3, with TRBD2 matching 8 bases. With V trimmed by 4 bases and J by 4 bases, 4 bases remained unmatched. The CDR3 runs 13 residues. Germline lookup yields CDR1 SQVTM and CDR2 ANQGSEA. CDR3 sequence: CSVAGTRADTQYF. For the CDR3, the DNA is TGCAGCGTTGCGGGGACTAGAGCAGATACGCAGTATTTT.

The rearrangement links TRBV5-8 to TRBJ1-5; D gene uncertain. V dropped 6 bases and J dropped 3 bases, with 22 bases sitting between them. Germline values: CDR1 SGHTS, CDR2 YDEGEE. This CDR3 comprises 17 residues. Here the CDR3 DNA reads TGTGCCAGCACCCTGGCCCGTGGAGGGTATTTCAATCAGCCCCAGCATTTT. Translating gives CASTLARGGYFNQPQHF.

This clone was detected a few times. The chain is built from TRBV9 and TRBJ1-2; D possibly corresponds to TRBD1 (6 bases). The germline V and J ends were trimmed by 0 bases and 7 bases, with 19 bases remaining between them. The CDR3 consists of 16 residues. The germline V gene has CDR1 SGDLS and CDR2 YYNGEE. This CDR3 is CASSVDGQGRSGGYTF. CDR3 bases: TGTGCCAGCAGCGTAGATGGTCAGGGGCGGAGCGGTGGCTACACCTTC.

In its sample, this clone was seen a few times. The CDR3 sequence: CAISEWADEQYF. The CDR3, as DNA: TGTGCCATCAGTGAGTGGGCCGACGAGCAGTACTTC. The rearrangement joins TRBV10-3 to TRBJ2-7; no clear D gene. The CDR3 sequence is 12 residues long. Germline CDR1 and CDR2: ENHRY and SYGVKD. The V and J ends lost 1 base and 5 bases respectively, with 6 bases between them.